These 19 T cell receptor beta chains share one sample of origin, sequenced in a study of blood T cell repertoires in COVID-19. TCRdb's table, derived via immunoSEQ multiplex PCR, lists solely in-frame clones and lacks some. The sample holds hundreds of thousands of clones, 88% seen once. The material sequenced was peripheral blood. These receptors came from a man younger than 35 with active or convalescent COVID-19.

J is TRBJ2-7 and V is TRBV10-3; 15 bases fit TRBD2. Germline-derived CDR1 and CDR2 are ENHRY and SYGVKD. The CDR3 spans 13 residues. V was clipped by 11 bases and J by 7 bases; unmatched bases: 6. In DNA form, the CDR3 reads TGTGCCGTCGGGACTAGCGGGGGGTGGGAGCAGTACTTC. This gives the protein CAVGTSGGWEQYF.

The chain recombines TRBV7-2 with TRBJ2-5; TRBD1 might be the D (5 bases). The CDR3 length is 12 residues. V was trimmed by 2 bases and J by 5 bases, leaving 6 bases between them. Germline V gene lookup returns CDR1 SGHTA and CDR2 FQGNSA. For the CDR3, the DNA is TGTGCCAGCAGCTTAAAGGGGGAGACCCAGTACTTC. Protein: CASSLKGETQYF.

The chain joins TRBV6-2 or TRBV6-3 to TRBJ2-7; 7 bases agree with TRBD1. The ends lost 5 bases at V and 4 bases at J; junction bases unmatched: 8. CDR1 is MNHEY and CDR2 is SVGEGT in the germline V gene. The CDR3 extends over 14 amino acids. The CDR3 loop is CASSLGTEIYEQYF. The CDR3 nucleotides read TGTGCCAGCAGTCTTGGGACAGAAATTTACGAGCAGTACTTC.

This clone was seen a single time. V gene TRBV7-6 combines with J gene TRBJ1-1, with 9 bases fitting TRBD1. The CDR3 is 15 residues long. V shed 5 bases and J 2 bases; nucleotides not matched to a gene: 6. Per the germline V gene, CDR1 is SGHVS and CDR2 is FNYEAQ. The CDR3 loop is CASSPRTGVNTEAFF. The CDR3 bases are TGTGCCAGCAGCCCACGGACAGGGGTAAACACTGAAGCTTTCTTT.

The rearrangement links TRBV29-1 to TRBJ2-5; maybe TRBD2 (7 bases). This CDR3 is 12 amino acids long. Germline loops: CDR1 SQVTM, CDR2 ANQGSEA. V lost 7 bases, J lost 4 bases, and 13 bases lay in between. For the CDR3, the DNA is TGCAGCGGGACAGCGGGGTTAGAGACCCAGTACTTC. Translated: CSGTAGLETQYF.

V is TRBV4-1 and J is TRBJ2-1, with TRBD2 matching 8 bases. Germline trimming cut 4 bases from V and 8 bases from J; bases unmatched to any gene: 16. This CDR3 region has 17 residues. Per germline, CDR1 MGHRA and CDR2 YSYEKL. CDR3: CASSLTFLRTSFDEQFF. DNA for the CDR3: TGCGCCAGCAGCCTAACATTCCTCCGGACTAGCTTTGATGAGCAGTTCTTC.

The rearrangement uses TRBV19 and TRBJ1-2; 11 bases align to TRBD1. The CDR3 runs to 14 residues. Germline CDR1 LNHDA, CDR2 SQIVND (reference sequence). V lost 3 bases to trimming and J lost 8 bases; unmatched junction nucleotides: 5. The CDR3 here is CASSMGQGVRGYTF. CDR3 in DNA: TGTGCCAGTAGTATGGGACAGGGGGTACGAGGCTACACCTTC.

The sample holds one count of this clone. The genes are TRBV6-5 and TRBJ2-5; TRBD2 matches at 10 bases. The CDR3 covers 13 residues. V lost 6 bases and J lost 4; bases outside the gene matches: 2. CDR1 and CDR2 (germline): MNHEY, SVGAGI. In nucleotides, the CDR3 is TGTGCCAGCAGCCTAGCGGGGGCAGAGACCCAGTACTTC. Amino acids: CASSLAGAETQYF.

The rearrangement uses TRBV10-1 and TRBJ2-7, with 11 nucleotides matching TRBD1. The germline V gene has CDR1 WNHNN and CDR2 SYGVQD (reference sequence). Trimming at V came to 0 bases and at J to 2 bases, leaving 6 bases not matched to a gene. The CDR3 runs 17 residues. The CDR3 loop is CASSESMWGQGAYEQYF. Here the CDR3 DNA reads TGCGCCAGCAGTGAGTCGATGTGGGGACAGGGGGCCTACGAGCAGTACTTC.

The chain links TRBV13 to TRBJ1-1; TRBD1 is a possible D gene (5 bases). CDR3 length: 12 amino acids. V was shortened by 3 bases and J by 8 bases, with 10 bases between the two germline ends. The V gene's germline CDR1 is PRHDT and CDR2 FYEKMQ (reference sequence). This CDR3 is CASSFGRVEAFF. The CDR3 DNA is TGTGCCAGCAGCTTTGGCAGGGTGGAAGCTTTCTTT. The full variable domain, with the rest looked up from reference TRBV13 and TRBJ1-1, is AAGVIQSPRHLIKEKRETATLKCYPIPRHDTVYWYQQGPGQDPQFLISFYEKMQSDKGSIPDRFSAQQFSDYHSELNMSSLELGDSALYFCASSFGRVEAFFGQGTRLTVV.

The chain couples TRBV2 to TRBJ2-7; the match to TRBD1 covers 7 bases. This CDR3 has 13 residues. The J segment lost 4 bases and the V segment lost 9 bases, leaving 9 bases of the junction unmatched. CDR1 SNHLY and CDR2 FYNNEI come from the germline V gene. CDR3 protein: CASTGTENYEQYF. CDR3 nucleotides: TGTGCCAGTACCGGGACAGAGAATTACGAGCAGTACTTC.

V is TRBV5-1 and J is TRBJ2-3, with D maybe TRBD2 (5 bases). The V and J ends lost 5 bases and 4 bases respectively, with 14 bases between them. CDR1 and CDR2 from the germline V gene are SGHRS and YFSETQ. This CDR3 is 14 amino acids long. Here the CDR3 DNA reads TGCGCCAGCAGGGTGAGGGTCATGCCAGATACGCAGTATTTT. Protein product: CASRVRVMPDTQYF.

The rearrangement joins TRBV25-1 to TRBJ2-7; 7 positions agree with TRBD1. The CDR3 is 15 amino acids. In germline, CDR1 is MGHDK, CDR2 SYGVNS. Unmatched junction bases numbered 11, after V lost 3 bases and J lost 6 bases. The CDR3 sequence is CASSDMGTVRSEQYF. The CDR3 DNA reads TGTGCCAGCAGTGACATGGGGACAGTTAGGTCCGAGCAGTACTTC.

The chain joins TRBV27 to TRBJ1-2, with a tentative D call TRBD1 (5 bases). Trimming removed 5 bases from V and 2 bases from J, with 9 bases in between. The length of the CDR3 is 13 residues. Germline V lookup: CDR1 MNHEY, CDR2 SMNVEV (reference sequence). CDR3 protein: CASSPGHNYGYTF. The CDR3 DNA sequence: TGTGCCAGCAGTCCTGGACACAACTATGGCTACACCTTC.

The V and J genes are TRBV5-6 and TRBJ1-4, with 11 bases aligning to TRBD1. V shed 4 bases and J 7 bases; nucleotides not matched to a gene: 18. Germline V gene data show CDR1 as SGHDT and CDR2 as YYEEEE. This CDR3 is 19 amino acids long. CDR3 protein: CASSPGQGVGWSNSEKLFF. For the CDR3, the DNA is TGTGCCAGCAGCCCGGGACAGGGGGTAGGATGGAGTAATAGTGAAAAACTGTTTTTT.

The chain has TRBV2 and TRBJ1-3; a weak D match, TRBD1 (5 bases). The CDR3 spans 15 residues. Germline V lookup: CDR1 SNHLY, CDR2 FYNNEI. Trimming left V 5 bases short and J 0 bases short, with 11 bases between. CDR3 bases: TGTGCCAGCAGTCCGGGGAGGGGCTCTGGAAACACCATATATTTT. Amino acid sequence: CASSPGRGSGNTIYF.

The V gene is TRBV6-5, the J gene TRBJ1-1; D may be TRBD1 (5 bases). V was trimmed by 2 bases and J by 0 bases, leaving 13 bases between them. CDR1 is MNHEY and CDR2 is SVGAGI in the germline V gene. The CDR3 has 16 amino acids. For the CDR3, the DNA is TGTGCCAGCAGTTACCCCTTTCCAGGGATGAACACTGAAGCTTTCTTT. Its protein is CASSYPFPGMNTEAFF.

The CDR3 loop is CASRTQTGGPYGYTF. The CDR3 DNA is TGTGCCAGCAGAACTCAGACAGGCGGACCCTATGGCTACACCTTC. The rearrangement uses TRBV2 and TRBJ1-2, with D possibly TRBD1 on 6 matching bases. The CDR3 is 15 residues long. The V end lost 6 bases, the J end lost 4 bases, and 18 bases lay between the germline ends. Germline V gene sequence: CDR1 SNHLY, CDR2 FYNNEI.

This clone was recorded once. This chain connects TRBV2 to TRBJ1-2; 7 positions agree with TRBD1. The CDR3 has 14 residues. The germline V gene has CDR1 SNHLY and CDR2 FYNNEI. V was clipped by 6 bases and J by 5 bases; unmatched bases: 9. CDR3 sequence: CASSVLGQRYGYTF. Here the CDR3 DNA reads TGTGCCAGCAGCGTTTTGGGACAGCGATATGGCTACACCTTC. Combining the CDR3 with reference TRBV2 and TRBJ1-2 gives the whole variable domain EPEVTQTPSHQVTQMGQEVILRCVPISNHLYFYWYRQILGQKVEFLVSFYNNEISEKSEIFDDQFSVERPDGSNFTLKIRSTKLEDSAMYFCASSVLGQRYGYTFGSGTRLTVV.